The 20 T cell receptor beta chains reported below all come from one sample, sequenced in a study of tumor-infiltrating lymphocytes in primary liver carcinoma. A primer matching the constant region was used to make TCR beta cDNA from 500 to 650 ng of total RNA. Construction of TCR beta libraries relied on three successive nested multiplex PCR rounds employing slightly modified ARM-PCR. Primers for the first two PCR rounds were TRBV1-TRBV30 forward primers and a C-beta reverse primer (around 10 cycles per round). TCRdb reprocessed the multiplex PCR reads via MiXCR and lists one record per CDR3 protein. This sample has over 250,000 distinct CDR3 sequences, with nearly 60% found just once. Researchers drew blood RNA from unsorted whole blood and extracted germline DNA as well. Sequences were obtained from peripheral blood. The receptors here all came from a woman aged 30 to 39 with primary liver carcinoma and hepatitis B virus infection.

Of note for this clonotype: A clone one base away is much larger, so this may be a read error. The chain combines TRBV12-3 or TRBV12-4 with TRBJ2-1, with 12 bases aligning to TRBD2. V shed 3 bases and J 3 bases; nucleotides not matched to a gene: 6. This CDR3 is built from 17 residues. As DNA, the CDR3 is TGTGCCAGCAGTTTCTCATCGGGACTAGCGGGCTACAATGAGCAGTTCTTC. This codes for CASSFSSGLAGYNEQFF.

There are a few counts of this clonotype. The CDR3 is CASGGRVEAFF. CDR3 in DNA: TGTGCCAGCGGCGGACGGGTTGAAGCTTTCTTT. The chain is built from TRBV28 and TRBJ1-1; D unresolved. In germline, CDR1 is MDHEN, CDR2 SYDVKM. The CDR3 has 11 residues. V lost 8 bases and J 7 bases, leaving 11 bases between the germline ends.

The chain links TRBV18 to TRBJ2-7, with 7 bases fitting TRBD1. Germline loops: CDR1 KGHSH, CDR2 LQKENI. The CDR3 is made up of 15 amino acids. The V segment lost 1 base and the J segment 2 bases; nucleotides outside the gene matches: 5. The CDR3 spells CASSPQGAAAYEQYF. The CDR3 DNA reads TGTGCCAGCTCACCACAGGGGGCGGCGGCCTACGAGCAGTACTTC.

As concerns this clonotype: This may come from a read error, since a much larger clone is one base off. This sequence joins TRBV5-4 and TRBJ2-1; D unclear. Germline assignment: CDR1 SGHNT and CDR2 YYREEE (reference sequence). The length of the CDR3 is 15 residues. Trimming removed 5 bases from V and 12 bases from J, with 24 bases in between. The DNA of the CDR3 is TGTGCCAGCAGGGTGGACCTTATCGAGAAGGGTGGGCAGTTCTTC. This codes for CASRVDLIEKGGQFF.

The J gene is TRBJ2-7, the V gene TRBV11-2; maybe TRBD2 (6 bases). This CDR3 spans 13 amino acids. The V gene lost 8 bases and the J gene lost 7 bases, with 18 bases spanning the gap. From germline, CDR1 is SGHAT and CDR2 FQNNGV. The CDR3 spells CASERGSGAEQYF. CDR3 bases: TGTGCCAGCGAGAGGGGTAGCGGCGCTGAGCAGTACTTC. The full variable domain, in which reference TRBV11-2 and TRBJ2-7 provide the parts outside the CDR3, is EAGVAQSPRYKIIEKRQSVAFWCNPISGHATLYWYQQILGQGPKLLIQFQNNGVVDDSQLPKDRFSAERLKGVDSTLKIQPAKLEDSAVYLCASERGSGAEQYFGPGTRLTVT.

A few counts support this clonotype. The CDR3 DNA sequence: TGTGCCAGCAGACAGGGAGCAATGTGGGAGACCCAGTACTTC. This encodes CASRQGAMWETQYF. The rearrangement joins TRBV6-6 to TRBJ2-5; D is perhaps TRBD1 (6 bases). Germline loops: CDR1 MNHNY, CDR2 SVGAGI (reference sequence). V was shortened by 6 bases and J by 5 bases, with 16 bases between the two germline ends. The CDR3 has 14 amino acids.

This clonotype was picked up many times. The chain combines TRBV5-4 with TRBJ2-7; TRBD2 matches at 10 bases. CDR1 and CDR2 from the germline V gene are SGHNT and YYREEE (reference sequence). V trimming: 0 bases; J trimming: 2 bases; junction bases outside the gene matches: 5. This CDR3 comprises 16 residues. CDR3 sequence reads: CASSLEPAGGTYEQYF. The CDR3 nucleotides read TGTGCCAGCAGCTTGGAACCAGCGGGAGGGACCTACGAGCAGTACTTC.

About this clonotype: Compared with germline, one end of the junction differs, possibly owing to a read error. The chain uses TRBV11-2 and TRBJ1-2; 10 bases fit TRBD1. The CDR3 is 15 amino acids. CDR1 is SGHAT and CDR2 is FQNNGV in the germline V gene. The CDR3 region has the DNA TGTGCCAGCAGCTCCCGGGACAGGGGAGTCTATGGCTGCACCTTC. Its protein is CASSSRDRGVYGCTF.

The chain joins TRBV28 to TRBJ1-2; a possible D gene is TRBD1 (5 bases). Per the germline V gene, CDR1 is MDHEN and CDR2 is SYDVKM. Trimming took 7 bases from V and 2 from J, leaving 14 bases between them. The CDR3 runs 14 residues. DNA for the CDR3: TGTGCCAGCAATACGGGGGGGGAAAACTATGGCTACACCTTC. Translation: CASNTGGENYGYTF.

This clonotype was seen at least ten times. The chain employs TRBV11-2 and TRBJ2-5; D not resolved. Germline values: CDR1 SGHAT, CDR2 FQNNGV. The CDR3 runs 14 residues. Trimming took off 2 bases at V and 0 bases at J, with 7 bases between the two ends. CDR3 loop: CASSLRGYQETQYF. CDR3 DNA sequence: TGTGCCAGCAGCTTAAGAGGTTACCAAGAGACCCAGTACTTC. The whole variable domain, remainder taken from reference TRBV11-2 and TRBJ2-5, is EAGVAQSPRYKIIEKRQSVAFWCNPISGHATLYWYQQILGQGPKLLIQFQNNGVVDDSQLPKDRFSAERLKGVDSTLKIQPAKLEDSAVYLCASSLRGYQETQYFGPGTRLLVL.

Points on this clonotype: With a much larger clone just one base away, this may be a read error. The chain employs TRBV12-3 or TRBV12-4 and TRBJ2-1, with D unclear. The V end lost 3 bases, the J end lost 9 bases, and 15 bases lay between the germline ends. CDR3 size: 14 residues. The CDR3 sequence is CASSFWQALPEQFF. The CDR3 nucleotides read TGTGCCAGCAGTTTTTGGCAGGCCCTACCTGAGCAGTTCTTC.

This clonotype was counted at least ten times. The chain carries TRBV29-1 and TRBJ2-2; no clear D. Trimming stripped 6 bases from V and 7 bases from J, with 9 bases between. The CDR3 totals 11 residues. Per germline, CDR1 SQVTM and CDR2 ANQGSEA. CDR3 region: CSVWWIGELFF. For the CDR3, the DNA is TGCAGCGTCTGGTGGATCGGGGAGCTGTTTTTT.

On this clonotype: A much larger clone sits a single nucleotide away, making a read error possible. The chain is built from TRBV4-3 and TRBJ2-7; D is uncertain. CDR1 is LGHNA, CDR2 YSLEER, per germline. CDR3 length equals 13 residues. The V end was cut by 3 bases, the J end by 4 bases, with 10 bases between. In DNA, the CDR3 is TGCGCCAGCAGCCATGATAGGGTATACGAGCAGTACTTC. This gives the protein CASSHDRVYEQYF.

Remarks on this clonotype: Sequence at one end of the junction differs from germline and may be a read error. The chain uses TRBV6-2 or TRBV6-3 and TRBJ2-5, with D maybe TRBD2 (6 bases). Germline CDR1 reads MNHEY; CDR2 reads SVGEGT. The CDR3 is 13 amino acids. For the CDR3, the DNA is TGTGTCAGCAACGCACAGGAGGGCAAGACCCAGTACTTC. Protein: CVSNAQEGKTQYF.

A word on this clonotype: With a much larger clone just one base away, this may be a read error. Because the CDR3 is missing its conserved closing phenylalanine or tryptophan, this is likely a read error. This rearrangement joins TRBV29-1 to TRBJ2-7; D uncertain. This CDR3 has 12 amino acids. In germline, CDR1 is SQVTM, CDR2 ANQGSEA. Deletions cut 6 bases from V and 0 bases from J, with 9 bases between. CDR3 coding DNA: TGCAGCGTCTCCCTGAGCTCCTACGAGCAGTACCTC. Protein product: CSVSLSSYEQYL.

As DNA, the CDR3 is TGTGCCAGCAGTTACTCTGTACTAGCGGGGGACACAGATACGCAGTATTTT. Protein product: CASSYSVLAGDTDTQYF. This rearrangement joins TRBV6-5 to TRBJ2-3; 11 nucleotides match TRBD2. The CDR3 loop spans 17 amino acids. CDR1 and CDR2 (germline): MNHEY, SVGAGI. The junction had 4 bases not matched to a gene; V was cut back by 0 bases and J by 2 bases.

This clonotype has at least ten counts. The CDR3 region is CASRSGIYTDTQYF. The CDR3 coding sequence is TGTGCCAGCAGATCAGGGATTTACACAGATACGCAGTATTTT. The chain joins TRBV6-5 to TRBJ2-3, with D perhaps matching TRBD1 (5 bases). Trimming removed 6 bases from V and 2 bases from J, with 12 bases in between. Looked up from germline, CDR1 is MNHEY and CDR2 is SVGAGI. CDR3 length equals 14 residues.

This clonotype was counted between two and nine times. This chain links TRBV12-3 or TRBV12-4 with TRBJ1-3; no clear D. CDR3 length: 15 amino acids. The V end was cut by 5 bases, the J end by 0 bases, with 11 bases between. The CDR3 DNA sequence: TGTGCCAGCAGTCTCAATTCCTTCTCTGGAAACACCATATATTTT. Protein sequence: CASSLNSFSGNTIYF.

This chain connects TRBV2 to TRBJ2-7, with D uncertain. CDR3 length equals 13 residues. CDR1 is SNHLY and CDR2 is FYNNEI in the germline V gene. Trimming stripped 7 bases from V and 3 bases from J, with 13 bases between. The CDR3 nucleotides are TGTGCCAGCACCTCGGCCCGTAACTACGAGCAGTACTTC. Amino acids: CASTSARNYEQYF.

Notes on this clonotype: A read error may be the cause here, since a much bigger clone is one base away. This chain's CDR3 is CASSPGPDHEQYF. The CDR3 region has the DNA TGTGCCAGCAGCCCGGGACCAGACCACGAGCAGTACTTC. The V and J genes are TRBV4-2 and TRBJ2-7; D may match TRBD1 or TRBD2 (5 bases each). The germline gives CDR1 LGHNA, CDR2 YNFKEQ. This CDR3 is built from 13 residues. V was shortened by 4 bases and J by 5 bases, with 12 bases between the two germline ends.